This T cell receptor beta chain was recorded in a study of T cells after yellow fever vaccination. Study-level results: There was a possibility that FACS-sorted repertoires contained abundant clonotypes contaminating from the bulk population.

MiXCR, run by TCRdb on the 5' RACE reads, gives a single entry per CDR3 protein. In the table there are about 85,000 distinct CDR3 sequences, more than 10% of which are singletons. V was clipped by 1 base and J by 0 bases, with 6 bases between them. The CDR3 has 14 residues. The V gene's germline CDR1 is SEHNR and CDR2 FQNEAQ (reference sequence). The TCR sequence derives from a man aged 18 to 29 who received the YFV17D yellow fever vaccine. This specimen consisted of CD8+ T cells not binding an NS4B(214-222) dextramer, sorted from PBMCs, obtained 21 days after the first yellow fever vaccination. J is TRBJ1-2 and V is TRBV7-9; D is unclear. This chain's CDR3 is CASSLGLPNYGYTF. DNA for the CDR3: TGTGCCAGCAGCTTAGGACTCCCTAACTATGGCTACACCTTC.